This T cell receptor beta chain emerged from a study of cytomegalovirus exposure and HLA in healthy donors (dated by TCRdb to the late 2010s). For the wider study: The 700 or so repertoires of the first cohort and the approximately 110 validation repertoires were produced on the same platform, according to a later analysis. Besides the first cohort of roughly 660 subjects, a separate validation cohort made up of roughly 120 different subjects was used. The study was designed to test whether signatures of past pathogen exposure could be identified by cataloging public T cell receptors. To predict cytomegalovirus infection status, the study brought together high-throughput TCR immunosequencing, statistical association of individual TCRs with disease status, and machine learning. Broader findings and caveats from the paper: Across donors, most TCR sequences were observed very rarely, whereas some public TCRs were present in many individuals. The classifier was reported to diagnose cytomegalovirus status with high specificity and sensitivity in both the original cohort and the validation cohort. The study gave a list of around 170 TCR beta chains associated with cytomegalovirus. The authors suggested that the approach could potentially be generalized to other disease states and immunological phenotypes. A later analysis found that TCRs clustered in the first cohort also tended to co-occur in the roughly 120 validation repertoires, with approximately 95% of cluster scores above 0. A later analysis lacked HLA typing for the validation cohort, so it scored co-occurrence in that cohort across all 120 repertoires. A few of the identified cytomegalovirus-associated TCR beta chains were confirmed in vitro to be specific for cytomegalovirus antigens.

The donors belonged to the validation cohort of 90 to 150 subjects, which was separate from the roughly 700-subject first cohort. Trimming takes 6 bases from V and 0 bases from J, and the germline ends sit 15 bases apart. The germline V gene provides CDR1 SQVTM and CDR2 ANQGSEA. The CDR3 goes from the cysteine to the phenylalanine over 15 residues. This entry keeps only the CDR3 DNA: 45 bases, framed from base 1. Libraries were prepared through the immunoSEQ multiplex PCR assay. The published analysis was carried out like this. A statistical classification framework was built to diagnose cytomegalovirus status from the catalog of TCR beta chain sequences. The immuneACCESS repertoire file appears here via TCRdb, limited to in-frame rearrangements. These files lack a portion of the clones; in checked studies, under half of the deficit traces to unresolved V genes, and the cause of the others is not known. D and trimming come from the DNA, and the V and J calls and clone size come from that table. In this sample the table shows some 210,000 clones, less than 90% of which occur a single time. The top ten constitute around 5.6% of the sample.

On this clone: Which antigen it targets is not known. No base quality information exists; no much larger clone differs at one position.

The sequencing sample was made of PBMCs. This clonotype originated in a woman younger than 35 in good health and CMV-seronegative. This chain joins TRBV29-1 to TRBJ2-1; perhaps TRBD2 is the D gene, with 5 bases matching. CDR3 region: CSVPVDYSSYNEQFF. The DNA sequence reads TGCAGCGTCCCCGTCGACTATAGCTCCTACAATGAGCAGTTCTTC.